The subject of this entry is one T cell receptor (beta chain). As yet, its antigen is unknown. This CDR3 has 13 amino acids. The germline V gene has CDR1 SGHVS and CDR2 FQNEAQ. V dropped 5 bases and J dropped 1 base, with 5 bases sitting between them. The source of the sample is a study of Ad26.COV2.S vaccination and SARS-CoV-2 variants. Turning to the study itself: Among those in the COV1001 Ad26.COV2.S trial arm was the donor.

Regarding treatment: roughly 20 received Ad26.COV2.S at low or high dose, single or two shots; about 5 received placebo; per-sample allocation not given. Specimen acquisition occurred on day 63 following the initial vaccine or placebo injection. This person who donated was an adult of 18-55 years in Boston. Wuhan-strain SARS-CoV-2 spike was expressed by the Ad26 vector that made up the vaccine. Study results and caveats: The TCR breadth and depth analyses may have understated or missed part of the total T cell responses.

Clones were sequenced by immunoSEQ multiplex PCR, and TCRdb holds only the in-frame ones, with some missing. Of approximately 300,000 clones listed, over 80% are singletons. The V gene is TRBV7-8, the J gene TRBJ2-2; D is undetermined. Sequencing used peripheral blood, obtained in a trial of Ad26.COV2.S vaccine versus placebo. This sequence was found in a person aged 18 to 59 who received the Ad26.COV2.S COVID-19 vaccine or a placebo. The CDR3 loop is CASSPQNTGELFF. The CDR3 DNA reads TGTGCCAGCAGCCCGCAGAACACCGGGGAGCTGTTTTTT.